This TCR beta chain was captured in a study of T-cell memory formation after mild COVID-19. Whole-study findings and limits: The pre-infection memory compartment contained some responding clones, suggesting cross-reactive memory joined.

CDR3 length: 13 residues. The germline V gene has CDR1 SQVTM and CDR2 ANQGSEA. V was pared by 6 bases and J by 4 bases, with 6 bases of the junction left unmatched. In its sample, this clonotype was seen a few times. Its antigen remains unknown. TCRdb re-called the 5' RACE reads through MiXCR, storing one row per CDR3 protein. Among around 200,000 distinct CDR3 sequences listed, about 10% were seen once. Sequencing used PBMCs or a T cell subset sorted from them (not recorded which). The chain carries TRBV29-1 and TRBJ2-5; 9 bases are shared with TRBD1. The TCR originated in a man in his late teens or twenties who had mild COVID-19 (a few samples of this study predate the infection). Cell type and time point are not known. In DNA form, the CDR3 reads TGCAGCGTGGGGGACAGGGTCGGAGAGACCCAGTACTTC. Translation: CSVGDRVGETQYF.